The 14 T cell receptor beta chains below all came from one sample that was sequenced in a study of blood T cell repertoires in COVID-19. Sequenced by immunoSEQ multiplex PCR; TCRdb stores in-frame clones only, minus some. The sample holds fewer than 600,000 clones; around 87% are singletons and the top ten take 1.5% to 2%. What was sequenced was PBMCs or T cells enriched from blood (not recorded which). These TCRs come from a woman in her forties who had recovered from COVID-19.

This clone was recorded only once. This rearrangement joins TRBV6-5 to TRBJ1-3, with 8 bases aligning to TRBD1. The CDR3 covers 16 residues. CDR1 is MNHEY and CDR2 is SVGAGI in the germline V gene. After removal of 2 bases from V and 5 bases from J, the junction contained 8 bases not matched to a gene. The CDR3 DNA follows: TGTGCCAGCAGTTACGGTCATGGGACAGGCAGAAACACCATATATTTT. It translates to CASSYGHGTGRNTIYF.

The chain has TRBV5-1 and TRBJ2-5; possibly TRBD2 for D (7 bases). CDR1 and CDR2 (germline): SGHRS, YFSETQ. V shed 2 bases and J shed 1 base, with 15 bases lying between them. This CDR3 has 16 amino acids. This CDR3 is CASSFGEGGFQETQYF. The DNA for the CDR3 is TGCGCCAGCAGCTTTGGGGAGGGGGGGTTCCAAGAGACCCAGTACTTC.

For the CDR3, the DNA is TGTGCCAGCAGCCCCAAAGGACAGGGCCTCTACGAGCAGTACTTC. Its translation is CASSPKGQGLYEQYF. V is TRBV9 and J is TRBJ2-7; 8 bases match TRBD1. Trimming at V came to 4 bases and at J to 3 bases, leaving 9 bases not matched to a gene. CDR1 is SGDLS, CDR2 YYNGEE, per germline. This CDR3 region has 15 residues. The full variable domain, completed using reference TRBV9 and TRBJ2-7, is DSGVTQTPKHLITATGQRVTLRCSPRSGDLSVYWYQQSLDQGLQFLIQYYNGEERAKGNILERFSAQQFPDLHSELNLSSLELGDSALYFCASSPKGQGLYEQYFGPGTRLTVT.

This clone was seen a single time. The rearrangement links TRBV11-3 to TRBJ2-1; 12 bases align to TRBD2. V shed 4 bases, J shed 9 bases, and the junction held 10 bases outside the gene matches. Germline loops: CDR1 SGHNT, CDR2 YENEEA. CDR3 length: 16 amino acids. DNA of the CDR3: TGTGCCAGCAGCTCAAACGGACTAGCGGGAACGGTTGAGCAGTTCTTC. It is translated as CASSSNGLAGTVEQFF.

The V call is TRBV30, the J call TRBJ2-7, with 9 bases that match TRBD2. Trimming cost V 5 bases and J 6 bases; bases outside gene matches: 20. This CDR3 spans 17 amino acids. Germline V lookup: CDR1 GTSNPN, CDR2 SVGIG (reference sequence). CDR3 residues: CAWLGVAGDSLRREQYF. The CDR3 DNA is TGTGCCTGGTTGGGGGTAGCGGGAGATAGTTTACGCCGCGAGCAGTACTTC.

V is TRBV28 and J is TRBJ2-5, with 12 bases aligning to TRBD1. Germline CDR1 is MDHEN and CDR2 is SYDVKM. The junction had 2 bases not matched to a gene; V was cut back by 3 bases and J by 0 bases. CDR3 length: 16 amino acids. CDR3 region: CASSFGDRGHQETQYF. CDR3 DNA: TGTGCCAGCAGTTTTGGGGACAGGGGGCACCAAGAGACCCAGTACTTC.

The gene calls are TRBV11-2 and TRBJ2-7, with D possibly TRBD2 on 6 matching bases. Per the germline V gene, CDR1 is SGHAT and CDR2 is FQNNGV. The CDR3 runs 16 residues. V was cut by 4 bases and J by 4 bases, with 20 bases left in between. CDR3 protein: CASSSRIGGVRYEQYF. CDR3 DNA sequence: TGTGCCAGCAGCTCCCGGATTGGAGGGGTTCGGTACGAGCAGTACTTC.

This chain connects TRBV27 to TRBJ1-1; possibly TRBD1 for D (6 bases). Germline loops: CDR1 MNHEY, CDR2 SMNVEV (reference sequence). This CDR3 has 14 amino acids. The V and J ends lost 2 bases and 3 bases respectively, with 10 bases between them. CDR3 DNA: TGTGCCAGCAGTTTAGGGGGCAGTTACACTGAAGCTTTCTTT. Translated: CASSLGGSYTEAFF.

The rearrangement joins TRBV27 to TRBJ1-2; TRBD1 matches 9 bases. This CDR3 has 17 amino acids. Trimming removed 0 bases from V and 6 bases from J; junction bases left unmatched: 11. Germline V CDR1 and CDR2: MNHEY, SMNVEV (reference sequence). CDR3 sequence reads: CASSLSGPVTGGDGYTF. CDR3 nucleotides: TGTGCCAGCAGTTTATCGGGGCCGGTAACAGGGGGCGATGGCTACACCTTC.

V and J are TRBV18 and TRBJ2-7, with 9 positions matching TRBD2. CDR3 length equals 17 residues. Germline V gene sequence: CDR1 KGHSH, CDR2 LQKENI. Trimming took 0 bases from V and 2 from J; bases not matched to a gene: 8. Here the CDR3 reads CASSPPGTSSGPYEQYF. CDR3 nucleotides: TGTGCCAGCTCACCACCCGGGACTAGCAGCGGCCCCTACGAGCAGTACTTC.

The rearrangement links TRBV5-1 to TRBJ2-7; D is possibly TRBD2 (6 bases). Trimming cost V 0 bases and J 0 bases, with 7 bases left between them. CDR1 and CDR2 from the germline V gene are SGHRS and YFSETQ. CDR3 size: 14 residues. Written as DNA, the CDR3 is TGCGCCAGCAGCTTGGGCGGGGCCTCCTACGAGCAGTACTTC. It yields the protein CASSLGGASYEQYF.

This chain links TRBV4-1 with TRBJ2-1; 13 bases line up with TRBD2. This CDR3 is 18 amino acids long. With V trimmed by 5 bases and J by 0 bases, 7 bases remained unmatched. Germline assignment: CDR1 MGHRA and CDR2 YSYEKL. The CDR3 loop is CASSTGLAGQNSYNEQFF. The CDR3 DNA sequence: TGCGCCAGCAGCACGGGACTAGCGGGACAGAACTCCTACAATGAGCAGTTCTTC.

The gene calls are TRBV7-9 and TRBJ1-5, with TRBD1 as a possible D gene (5 bases). This CDR3 region has 13 residues. The germline CDR1 and CDR2 sequences are SEHNR and FQNEAQ (reference sequence). V was pared by 9 bases and J by 9 bases, with 18 bases between. The CDR3 region is CASTTGTGGPQHF. CDR3 coding DNA: TGTGCCAGTACCACAGGCACCGGGGGGCCCCAGCATTTT.

The genes are TRBV10-3 and TRBJ1-3, with 9 bases lining up with TRBD1. The CDR3 contains 15 residues. The V gene's germline CDR1 is ENHRY and CDR2 SYGVKD. V lost 3 bases, J lost 5 bases, and 5 bases stayed unmatched. CDR3 DNA: TGTGCCATCAGTGACCACGGACAGGGGAGAAACACCATATATTTT. This translates into CAISDHGQGRNTIYF.